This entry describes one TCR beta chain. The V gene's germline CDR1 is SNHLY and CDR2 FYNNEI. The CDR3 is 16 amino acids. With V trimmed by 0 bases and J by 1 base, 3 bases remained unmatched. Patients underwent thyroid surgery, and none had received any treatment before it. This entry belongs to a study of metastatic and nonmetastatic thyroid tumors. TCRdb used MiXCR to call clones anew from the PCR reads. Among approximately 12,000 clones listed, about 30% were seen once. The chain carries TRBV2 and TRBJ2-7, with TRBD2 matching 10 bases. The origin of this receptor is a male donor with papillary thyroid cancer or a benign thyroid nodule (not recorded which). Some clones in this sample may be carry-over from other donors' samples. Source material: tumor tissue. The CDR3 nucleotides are TGTGCCAGCAGTGAAGCCGGGACTAGCGTATCCTACGAGCAGTACTTC. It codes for CASSEAGTSVSYEQYF.